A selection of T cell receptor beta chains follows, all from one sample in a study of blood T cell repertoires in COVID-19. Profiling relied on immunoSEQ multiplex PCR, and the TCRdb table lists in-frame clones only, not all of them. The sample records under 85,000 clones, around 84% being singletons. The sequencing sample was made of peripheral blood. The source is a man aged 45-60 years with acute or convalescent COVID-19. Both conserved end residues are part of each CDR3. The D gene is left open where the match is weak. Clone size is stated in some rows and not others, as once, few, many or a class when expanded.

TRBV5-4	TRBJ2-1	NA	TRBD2	CASSFAGGPLYEQFF	TGTGCCAGCAGCTTTGCGGGGGGGCCCCTCTATGAGCAGTTCTTC
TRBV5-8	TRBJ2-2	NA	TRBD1	CASRPGTVDTGELFF	TGTGCCAGCCGCCCCGGGACAGTTGACACCGGGGAGCTGTTTTTT
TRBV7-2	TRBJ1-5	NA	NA	CASSLAGYRQPQHF	TGTGCCAGCAGCTTAGCTGGGTACAGACAGCCCCAGCATTTT
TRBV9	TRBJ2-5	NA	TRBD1	CASSVTGGIQETQYF	TGTGCCAGCAGCGTAACAGGGGGGATACAAGAGACCCAGTACTTC
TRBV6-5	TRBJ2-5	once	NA	CASQDRGRIETQYF	TGTGCCAGCCAAGATAGGGGCCGAATTGAGACCCAGTACTTC
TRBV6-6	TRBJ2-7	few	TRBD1	CASSFGQGNYEQYF	TGTGCCAGCAGTTTCGGACAGGGGAACTACGAGCAGTACTTC
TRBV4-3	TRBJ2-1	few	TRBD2	CASSQPSGGINEQFF	TGCGCCAGCAGCCAACCTAGCGGGGGGATCAATGAGCAGTTCTTC
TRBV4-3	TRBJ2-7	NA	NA	CASSQDGGTAWEQYF	TGCGCCAGCAGCCAAGATGGGGGGACAGCCTGGGAGCAGTACTTC
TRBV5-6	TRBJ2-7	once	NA	CASSLVLRSYEQYF	TGTGCCAGCAGCTTGGTCCTCAGATCCTACGAGCAGTACTTC
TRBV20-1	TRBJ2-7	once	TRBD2	CSARDGRGQYF	TGCAGTGCTAGAGATGGGAGGGGGCAGTACTTC
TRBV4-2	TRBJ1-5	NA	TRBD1	CASSQGTGWDQPQHF	TGTGCCAGCAGCCAAGGGACAGGGTGGGATCAGCCCCAGCATTTT
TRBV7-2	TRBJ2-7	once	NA	CASSPLATPYEQYF	TGTGCCAGCAGCCCGCTAGCGACTCCCTACGAGCAGTACTTC
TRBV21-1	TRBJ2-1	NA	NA	CASSKIGLAGNNEQFF	TGTGCCAGCAGCAAAATTGGGCTAGCGGGAAACAATGAGCAGTTCTTC
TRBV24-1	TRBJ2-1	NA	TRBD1	CATPDDRDGNEQFF	TGTGCCACCCCGGATGACAGGGACGGGAATGAGCAGTTCTTC
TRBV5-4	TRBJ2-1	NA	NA	CASSPGLHSYNEQFF	TGTGCCAGCAGCCCTGGACTTCACTCCTACAATGAGCAGTTCTTC
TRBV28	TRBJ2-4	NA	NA	CASSLTSAGLNIQYF	TGTGCCAGCAGTTTAACTTCGGCCGGACTAAACATTCAGTACTTC
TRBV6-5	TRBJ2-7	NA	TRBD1	CASRRTGSFSYEQYF	TGTGCCAGCCGACGGACAGGAAGTTTCTCCTACGAGCAGTACTTC